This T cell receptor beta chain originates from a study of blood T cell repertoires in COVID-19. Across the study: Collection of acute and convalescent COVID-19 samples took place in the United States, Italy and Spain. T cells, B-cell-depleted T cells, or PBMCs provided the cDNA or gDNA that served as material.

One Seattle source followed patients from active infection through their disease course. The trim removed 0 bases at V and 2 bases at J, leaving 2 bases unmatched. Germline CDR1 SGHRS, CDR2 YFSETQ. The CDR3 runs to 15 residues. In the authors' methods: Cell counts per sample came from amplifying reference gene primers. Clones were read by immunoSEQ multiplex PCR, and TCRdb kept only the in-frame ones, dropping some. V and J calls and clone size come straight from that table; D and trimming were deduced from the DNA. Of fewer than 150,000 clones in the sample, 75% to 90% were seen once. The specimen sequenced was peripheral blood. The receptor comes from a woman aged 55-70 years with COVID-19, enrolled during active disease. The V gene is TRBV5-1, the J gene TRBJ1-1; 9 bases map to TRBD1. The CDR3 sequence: CASSLEGQGNTEAFF. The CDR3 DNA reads TGCGCCAGCAGCTTGGAGGGACAGGGTAACACTGAAGCTTTCTTT.